This T cell receptor (beta chain) is drawn from a study of blood T cell repertoires in COVID-19. Study background: T cells, B-cell-depleted T cells, or PBMCs supplied cDNA or gDNA.

In the study's own analysis: Reference gene primer amplification in the assay estimated nucleated cell counts. The protocol was immunoSEQ multiplex PCR, while the TCRdb copy is restricted to in-frame clones and leaves out a portion. The V and J calls and clone size were taken over from that table, and D and trimming were inferred from the DNA. Here the sample spans 100,000 to 150,000 clones, 60% to 80% being singletons. This CDR3 is built from 16 residues. The germline CDR1 and CDR2 sequences are SGHNT and YYREEE (reference sequence). V lost 4 bases, J lost 4 bases, and 9 bases stayed unmatched. The gene calls are TRBV5-4 and TRBJ2-5; 11 nucleotides align to TRBD2. Source material: peripheral blood. The receptor comes from a man between 60 and 70 years old with acute or convalescent COVID-19. The CDR3 bases are TGTGCCAGCAGCGTGAGGGTAGCGGGAGGGACAGAGACCCAGTACTTC. Translated, it gives CASSVRVAGGTETQYF.